This T cell receptor beta chain was identified during a study of T cells in Graves' hyperthyroidism and ophthalmopathy. General study results and limits: Median prediction lead before ophthalmopathy onset was about 6.7 months with the model. Clonotypes that were expanded in thyroid above 0.001 mostly appeared in blood too.

CDR1 is LNHDA, CDR2 SQIVND, per germline (reference sequence). Deletions cut 3 bases from V and 6 bases from J, with 18 bases between. The CDR3 spans 16 residues. This clonotype was counted between two and nine times. Antigen specificity is unknown. It was RNA transcripts that yielded the amplified TCR beta CDR3 regions. Primed by the HTBI set, a first-round RT-PCR was run on the TCR CDR3. TCRdb fed the multiplex PCR reads into MiXCR, producing one record per CDR3 protein. The sample shows more than 550,000 distinct CDR3 sequences, 15% to 20% of them seen only once. Uncontrolled infection, other autoimmune disease, pregnancy and lactation each barred patients from inclusion.

The origin of this receptor is a woman between 45 and 65 years old with Graves' hyperthyroidism that later progressed to Graves' ophthalmopathy. The genes are TRBV19 and TRBJ2-1; a possible D gene is TRBD2 (5 bases). The sample was blood. This CDR3 is CASSIPRAYRGNEQFF. The CDR3 nucleotides read TGTGCCAGTAGTATCCCACGGGCCTATCGGGGCAATGAGCAGTTCTTC.